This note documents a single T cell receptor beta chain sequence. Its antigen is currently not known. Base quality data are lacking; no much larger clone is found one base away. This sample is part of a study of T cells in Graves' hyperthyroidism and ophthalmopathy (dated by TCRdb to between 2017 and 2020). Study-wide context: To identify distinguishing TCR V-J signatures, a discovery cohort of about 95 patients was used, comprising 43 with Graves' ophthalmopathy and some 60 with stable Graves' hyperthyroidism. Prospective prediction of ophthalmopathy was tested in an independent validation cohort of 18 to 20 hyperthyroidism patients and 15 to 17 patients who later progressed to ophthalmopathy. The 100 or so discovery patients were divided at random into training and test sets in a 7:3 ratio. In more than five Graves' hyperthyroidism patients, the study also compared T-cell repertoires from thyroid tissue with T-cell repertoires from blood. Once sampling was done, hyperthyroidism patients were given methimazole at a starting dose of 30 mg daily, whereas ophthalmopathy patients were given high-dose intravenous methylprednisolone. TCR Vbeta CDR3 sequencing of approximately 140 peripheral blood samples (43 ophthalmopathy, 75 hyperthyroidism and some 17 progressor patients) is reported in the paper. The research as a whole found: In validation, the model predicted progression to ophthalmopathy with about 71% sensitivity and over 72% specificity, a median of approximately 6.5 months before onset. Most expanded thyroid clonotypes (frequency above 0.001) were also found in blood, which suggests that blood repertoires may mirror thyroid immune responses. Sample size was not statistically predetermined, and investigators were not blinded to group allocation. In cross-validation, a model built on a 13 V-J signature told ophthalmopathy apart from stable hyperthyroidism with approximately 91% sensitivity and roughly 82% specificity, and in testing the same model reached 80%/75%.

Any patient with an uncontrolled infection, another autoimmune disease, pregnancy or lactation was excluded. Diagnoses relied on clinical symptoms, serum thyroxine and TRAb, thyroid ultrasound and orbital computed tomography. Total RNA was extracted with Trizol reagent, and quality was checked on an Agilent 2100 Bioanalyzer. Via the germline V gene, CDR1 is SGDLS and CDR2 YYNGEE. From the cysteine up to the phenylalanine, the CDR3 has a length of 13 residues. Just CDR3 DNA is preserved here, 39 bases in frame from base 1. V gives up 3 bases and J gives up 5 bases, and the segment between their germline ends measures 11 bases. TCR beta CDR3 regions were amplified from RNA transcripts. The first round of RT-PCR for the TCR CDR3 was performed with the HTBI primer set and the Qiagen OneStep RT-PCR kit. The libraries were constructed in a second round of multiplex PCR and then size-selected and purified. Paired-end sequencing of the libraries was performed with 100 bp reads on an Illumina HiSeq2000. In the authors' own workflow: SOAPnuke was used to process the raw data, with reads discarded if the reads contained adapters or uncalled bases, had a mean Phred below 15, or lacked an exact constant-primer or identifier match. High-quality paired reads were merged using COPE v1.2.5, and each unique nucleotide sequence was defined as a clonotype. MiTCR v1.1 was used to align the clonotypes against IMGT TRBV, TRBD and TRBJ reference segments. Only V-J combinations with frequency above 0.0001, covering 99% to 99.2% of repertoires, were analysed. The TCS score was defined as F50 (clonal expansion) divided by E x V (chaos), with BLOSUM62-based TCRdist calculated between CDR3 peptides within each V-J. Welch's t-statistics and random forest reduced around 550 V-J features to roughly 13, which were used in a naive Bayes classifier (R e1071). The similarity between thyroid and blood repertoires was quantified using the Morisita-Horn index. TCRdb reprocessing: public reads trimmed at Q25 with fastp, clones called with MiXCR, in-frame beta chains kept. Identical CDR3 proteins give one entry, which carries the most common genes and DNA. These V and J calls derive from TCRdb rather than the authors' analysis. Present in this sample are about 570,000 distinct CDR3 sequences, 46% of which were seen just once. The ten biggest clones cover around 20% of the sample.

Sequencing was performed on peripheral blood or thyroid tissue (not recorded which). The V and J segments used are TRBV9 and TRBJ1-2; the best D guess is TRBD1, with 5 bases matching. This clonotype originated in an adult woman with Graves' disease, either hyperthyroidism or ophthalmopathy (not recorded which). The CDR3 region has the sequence CASSDTSGYGYTF. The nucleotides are TGTGCCAGCAGCGACACCTCAGGGTATGGCTACACCTTC.